A selection of T cell receptor beta chains follows, all from one sample in a study of beta chain features in type 1 diabetes. Measured with immunoSEQ multiplex PCR; TCRdb has only the in-frame clones, and not every one. This sample has hundreds of thousands of clones, with 13% found just once. The specimen sequenced was naive CD4+ T cells from blood. Every receptor here comes from a man aged 18 to 35 with type 1 diabetes. The CDR3 runs from the conserved cysteine through the conserved F or W. A clone size is listed for some rows: how often the clone was seen (once, few, many), or a class if it is expanded.

TRBJ2-2,TRBV2,NA,CASSERPPELFF
TRBJ2-7,TRBV6-5,few,CASSYDAGRYEQYF
TRBJ1-4,TRBV30,few,CAWSPGHLNEKLFF
TRBJ2-5,TRBV7-8,few,CASSPWTSGGIQETQYF
TRBJ2-1,TRBV5-1,NA,CASSLLAGGSYNEQFF
TRBJ1-5,TRBV10-2,NA,CASRDRSTNQPQHF
TRBJ2-7,TRBV7-2,few,CASSRGTSPRHEQYF
TRBJ2-7,TRBV7-9,few,CASSSIRGGPYEQYF
TRBJ1-1,TRBV28,few,CAIRTANTEAFF
TRBJ2-3,TRBV30,NA,CAWSVLKTGGDTQYF
TRBJ2-5,TRBV14,NA,CASSPFSGGETQYF
TRBJ1-4,TRBV5-6,few,CASSLWVVANEKLFF
TRBJ2-4,TRBV4-1,few,CASSQDPGENIQYF
TRBJ2-5,TRBV5-1,NA,CASSSGPGRLLETQYF
TRBJ2-4,TRBV7-2,few,CASSTETGGLYIQYF
TRBJ1-2,TRBV19,NA,CASSPGGTSGGYTF
TRBJ2-5,TRBV4-1,NA,CASSQDRETQYF
TRBJ1-1,TRBV27,few,CASSFTSDRNTEAFF
TRBJ1-2,TRBV5-6,few,CASSPLDREHNYGYTF
TRBJ1-2,TRBV2,few,CASSGQGTSYTF
TRBJ1-1,TRBV4-1,few,CASSQWVTGAMNTEAFF
TRBJ2-7,TRBV1,few,CTSKHGTGTYEQYF
TRBJ2-3,TRBV29-1,few,CSVQKGAADTQYF
TRBJ2-3,TRBV4-2,NA,CASSQDREGADTQYF
TRBJ2-7,TRBV7-7,few,CASSSGPGYEQYF